This record concerns one T cell receptor beta chain sequence. What it binds is not known. This specimen comes from a study of somatic mutations in cytotoxic T cells in rheumatoid arthritis. Whole-study results and caveats: An increase in CD8+ clonality with age was seen in rheumatoid arthritis patients but not in healthy controls.

Generated by immunoSEQ multiplex PCR, the TCRdb table keeps only in-frame clones and is missing some. This sample has under 20,000 clones, with about four fifths found just once. Each population, CD4+ and CD8+ cells, was isolated by positive magnetic bead selection and checked for purity by flow cytometry. The CDR3 is 17 residues long. J is TRBJ2-2 and V is TRBV21-1; the table's D call of TRBD1 was not tested on the DNA. TRBV21-1 is termed a pseudogene. Source material: CD8+ T cells sorted from blood. The clonotype originates from an adult with rheumatoid arthritis. The CDR3 here is CASSKGHRGGIVGGLFF. The CDR3 DNA reads TGTGCCAGCAGCAAAGGTCACAGGGGGGGCATCGTTGGAGGGCTGTTTTTT.